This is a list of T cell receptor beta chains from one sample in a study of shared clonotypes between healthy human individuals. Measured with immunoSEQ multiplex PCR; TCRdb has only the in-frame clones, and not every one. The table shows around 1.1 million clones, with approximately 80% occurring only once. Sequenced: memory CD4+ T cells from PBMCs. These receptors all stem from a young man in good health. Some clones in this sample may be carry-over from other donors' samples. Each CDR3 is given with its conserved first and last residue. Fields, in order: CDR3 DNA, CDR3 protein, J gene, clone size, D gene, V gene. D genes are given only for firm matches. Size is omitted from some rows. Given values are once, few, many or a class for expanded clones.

cdr3_nt: TGCGCCAGCAGCTTGGCCGAGCCCTGGGAGCTGTTTTTT; cdr3_aa: CASSLAEPWELFF; j_call: TRBJ2-2; clone_size: many; d_call: -; v_call: TRBV5-1
cdr3_nt: TGTGCCTGGGGGCAGACGGGGGCTCAGCCCCAGCATTTT; cdr3_aa: CAWGQTGAQPQHF; j_call: TRBJ1-5; clone_size: -; d_call: -; v_call: TRBV30
cdr3_nt: TGTGCCAGCTCACCAGCTAGCGGGAGTAAGAATGAGCAGTTCTTC; cdr3_aa: CASSPASGSKNEQFF; j_call: TRBJ2-1; clone_size: many; d_call: TRBD2; v_call: TRBV18
cdr3_nt: TGTGCCTGGAGTGTAGGGGAGGGCGAGCAGTACTTC; cdr3_aa: CAWSVGEGEQYF; j_call: TRBJ2-7; clone_size: -; d_call: TRBD2; v_call: TRBV30
cdr3_nt: TGTGCCAGCAGCTCGACCTCGAGGGAGCAGTACTTC; cdr3_aa: CASSSTSREQYF; j_call: TRBJ2-7; clone_size: -; d_call: -; v_call: TRBV7-8
cdr3_nt: TGTGCCAGCAGCTCGACTAGGAGGAGCATTAGCACAGATACGCAGTATTTT; cdr3_aa: CASSSTRRSISTDTQYF; j_call: TRBJ2-3; clone_size: -; d_call: -; v_call: TRBV11-2
cdr3_nt: TGCGCCAGCAGCTTGATCGACAGGAACACAGATACGCAGTATTTT; cdr3_aa: CASSLIDRNTDTQYF; j_call: TRBJ2-3; clone_size: -; d_call: -; v_call: TRBV5-1
cdr3_nt: TGCGCCAGCAGCTTCGGGGACAGGAGGCAAGAGACCCAGTACTTC; cdr3_aa: CASSFGDRRQETQYF; j_call: TRBJ2-5; clone_size: -; d_call: TRBD1; v_call: TRBV5-1
cdr3_nt: TGTGCCAGCAGCCAAACCACTGCGCGGAGAGTAGGTACGCAGTATTTT; cdr3_aa: CASSQTTARRVGTQYF; j_call: TRBJ2-3; clone_size: many; d_call: -; v_call: TRBV14
cdr3_nt: TGTGCCAGCAGCCCAGGAGCAGGGAGGGATGGCTACACCTTC; cdr3_aa: CASSPGAGRDGYTF; j_call: TRBJ1-2; clone_size: -; d_call: -; v_call: TRBV7-3
cdr3_nt: TGTGCCATCGGGAGCTCGGGAGGAGAGACCCAGTACTTC; cdr3_aa: CAIGSSGGETQYF; j_call: TRBJ2-5; clone_size: -; d_call: TRBD2; v_call: TRBV10-3
cdr3_nt: TGTGCCAGCAGTGACAGGACAGCCCCCTACGAGCAGTACTTC; cdr3_aa: CASSDRTAPYEQYF; j_call: TRBJ2-7; clone_size: few; d_call: -; v_call: TRBV2
cdr3_nt: TGTGCCAGCAGCTTAGCGGGAGGACGGAATGAGCAGTTCTTC; cdr3_aa: CASSLAGGRNEQFF; j_call: TRBJ2-1; clone_size: -; d_call: -; v_call: TRBV7-8
cdr3_nt: TGCGCCAGCAGCTTCGCGGCAGACGTTAATGAAAAACTGTTTTTT; cdr3_aa: CASSFAADVNEKLFF; j_call: TRBJ1-4; clone_size: many; d_call: -; v_call: TRBV5-1
cdr3_nt: TGTGCCAGCAGCCAAGGGGGGAGAAGGCCCCAGCATTTT; cdr3_aa: CASSQGGRRPQHF; j_call: TRBJ1-5; clone_size: -; d_call: -; v_call: TRBV14
cdr3_nt: TGTGCCAGCAGCCTACCCCGACAGGGATTGTCCTACGAGCAGTACTTC; cdr3_aa: CASSLPRQGLSYEQYF; j_call: TRBJ2-7; clone_size: -; d_call: TRBD1; v_call: TRBV7-9
cdr3_nt: TGCGCCAGCAGCTTACAGGGGGCTTTGGAGACCCAGTACTTC; cdr3_aa: CASSLQGALETQYF; j_call: TRBJ2-5; clone_size: few; d_call: TRBD1; v_call: TRBV5-1
cdr3_nt: TGTGCCAGCAGCTTGGGTCAGCGGGAGAACAATGAGCAGTTCTTC; cdr3_aa: CASSLGQRENNEQFF; j_call: TRBJ2-1; clone_size: once; d_call: TRBD2; v_call: TRBV5-4
cdr3_nt: TGCGCCAGCACCCTGTCCCTTACGACTAACTTCGGCTACAATGAGCAGTTCTTC; cdr3_aa: CASTLSLTTNFGYNEQFF; j_call: TRBJ2-1; clone_size: -; d_call: -; v_call: TRBV5-1
cdr3_nt: TGTGCCAGCAGTGGATCAGGGGGGTTAGCCAAAAACATTCAGTACTTC; cdr3_aa: CASSGSGGLAKNIQYF; j_call: TRBJ2-4; clone_size: -; d_call: -; v_call: TRBV6-1
cdr3_nt: TGTGCCAGCAGCTCAACTAGCGGGACAGCGGAGCAGTACTTC; cdr3_aa: CASSSTSGTAEQYF; j_call: TRBJ2-7; clone_size: -; d_call: TRBD2; v_call: TRBV28
cdr3_nt: TGTGCCAGCGCCAGAACCTACGAGCAGTACTTC; cdr3_aa: CASARTYEQYF; j_call: TRBJ2-7; clone_size: once; d_call: -; v_call: TRBV28
cdr3_nt: TGTGCCAGCAGCTTGGCGGTCGGGGAGCTGTTTTTT; cdr3_aa: CASSLAVGELFF; j_call: TRBJ2-2; clone_size: -; d_call: -; v_call: TRBV5-5
cdr3_nt: TGTGCCAGCAGTTTAAGGTCGGCAGGGGGGGAGACCCAGTACTTC; cdr3_aa: CASSLRSAGGETQYF; j_call: TRBJ2-5; clone_size: -; d_call: -; v_call: TRBV28
cdr3_nt: TGTGCCAGCAGTGGACAGGGGATCACCTACGAGCAGTACTTC; cdr3_aa: CASSGQGITYEQYF; j_call: TRBJ2-7; clone_size: -; d_call: TRBD1; v_call: TRBV2
cdr3_nt: TGTGCCAGCAGCCCCCAACCCGAAGGAGCTAACTATGGCTACACCTTC; cdr3_aa: CASSPQPEGANYGYTF; j_call: TRBJ1-2; clone_size: -; d_call: -; v_call: TRBV5-4